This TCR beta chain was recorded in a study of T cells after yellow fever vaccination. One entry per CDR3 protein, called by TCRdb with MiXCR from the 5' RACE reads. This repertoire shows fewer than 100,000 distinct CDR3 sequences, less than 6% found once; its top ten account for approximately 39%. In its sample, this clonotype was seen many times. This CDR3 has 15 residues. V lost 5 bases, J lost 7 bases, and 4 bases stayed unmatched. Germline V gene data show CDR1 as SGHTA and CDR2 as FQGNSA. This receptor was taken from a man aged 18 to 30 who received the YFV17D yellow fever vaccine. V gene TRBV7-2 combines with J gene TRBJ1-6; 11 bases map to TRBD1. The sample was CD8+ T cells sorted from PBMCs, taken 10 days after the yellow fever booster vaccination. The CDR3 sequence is CASSPGTGGNSPLHF. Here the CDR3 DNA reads TGTGCCAGCAGCCCGGGGACAGGGGGAAATTCACCCCTCCACTTT.